The rows below give T cell receptor beta chains drawn from one sample of a study of T cells in Graves' hyperthyroidism and ophthalmopathy. TCRdb analysed the multiplex PCR reads with MiXCR anew, one entry per CDR3 protein. The profile shows around 690,000 distinct CDR3 sequences, approximately 15% of them singletons. Sequenced: blood. These receptors were collected from a man over 45 with Graves' hyperthyroidism. Both conserved end residues are part of each CDR3. D genes are given only for firm matches. Expanded clones are given a class, and other clones once, few, many or no size at all.

D | length | J | size | V | CDR3 | DNA
- | 14 | TRBJ2-7 | - | TRBV29-1 | CSVEVSGQPYEQYF | TGCAGCGTTGAAGTTAGCGGCCAACCCTACGAGCAGTACTTC
TRBD1 | 17 | TRBJ1-6 | - | TRBV4-1 | CASSQELGTGGTSPLHF | TGCGCCAGCAGCCAAGAGCTCGGGACAGGGGGTACTTCACCCCTCCACTTT
- | 10 | TRBJ2-7 | many | TRBV10-2 | CASRDLEQYF | TGCGCCAGCAGAGATCTCGAGCAGTACTTC
TRBD2 | 20 | TRBJ2-7 | many | TRBV27 | CASSFSLAGGKGLFTMEQYF | TGTGCCAGCAGTTTTTCCCTAGCGGGAGGGAAGGGGTTATTTACGATGGAGCAGTACTTC
- | 14 | TRBJ2-7 | many | TRBV7-3 | CASSPGGGRYEQYF | TGTGCCAGCAGCCCAGGCGGGGGCCGATACGAGCAGTACTTC
TRBD2 | 16 | TRBJ2-1 | few | TRBV11-2 | CASSITSGRAQNEQFF | TGTGCCAGCAGCATTACTAGCGGGAGGGCCCAGAATGAGCAGTTCTTC
TRBD2 | 16 | TRBJ2-7 | many | TRBV28 | CASSSRSRGGSYEQYF | TGTGCCAGCAGTTCCCGTAGTCGGGGAGGGTCCTACGAGCAGTACTTC
TRBD2 | 19 | TRBJ2-2 | - | TRBV14 | CASSRTSGLAGYQTGELFF | TGTGCCAGCAGCCGAACATCGGGACTAGCGGGATATCAAACCGGGGAGCTGTTTTTT
- | 15 | TRBJ2-1 | - | TRBV19 | CASSEPGTTYNEQFF | TGTGCCAGTAGTGAACCCGGGACAACCTACAATGAGCAGTTCTTC
TRBD2 | 15 | TRBJ2-3 | - | TRBV28 | CASSFTSGRVNTQYF | TGTGCCAGCAGTTTCACTAGCGGGAGGGTGAATACGCAGTATTTT
- | 14 | TRBJ2-7 | many | TRBV28 | CASSTLRGSYEQYF | TGTGCCAGCAGTACCCTTCGCGGTTCCTACGAGCAGTACTTC
- | 18 | TRBJ1-5 | many | TRBV15 | CATSRDLMQAGGNQPQHF | TGTGCCACCAGCAGAGATTTAATGCAGGCGGGGGGAAATCAGCCCCAGCATTTT
TRBD2 | 14 | TRBJ2-7 | many | TRBV12-3/TRBV12-4 | CASSTPGLVYEQYF | TGTGCCAGCAGTACTCCCGGACTAGTGTACGAGCAGTACTTC
- | 14 | TRBJ1-4 | many | TRBV27 | CASSLIIGNEKLFF | TGTGCCAGCAGTTTAATCATCGGGAATGAAAAACTGTTTTTT
TRBD1 | 14 | TRBJ1-2 | many | TRBV3-1 | CASSQWTGGHGYTF | TGTGCCAGCAGCCAATGGACAGGGGGCCATGGCTACACCTTC
- | 14 | TRBJ1-2 | - | TRBV7-9 | CASSLERGGRGYTF | TGTGCCAGCAGCTTAGAAAGGGGAGGTCGGGGCTACACCTTC
- | 12 | TRBJ2-7 | - | TRBV20-1 | CSATDSLYKQYF | TGCAGTGCAACTGACTCCCTCTACAAGCAGTACTTC
- | 15 | TRBJ1-4 | - | TRBV28 | CASSPAERRGEKLFF | TGTGCCAGCAGTCCCGCCGAGCGAAGGGGTGAAAAACTGTTTTTT
TRBD2 | 15 | TRBJ2-7 | - | TRBV20-1 | CSARSMTSGSYEQYF | TGCAGTGCTAGATCTATGACTAGCGGCTCCTACGAGCAGTACTTC
- | 15 | TRBJ1-1 | once | TRBV7-8 | CASSPLQGFNTEVFF | TGTGCCAGCAGCCCTCTACAGGGTTTTAACACTGAAGTTTTCTTT
- | 12 | TRBJ1-1 | few | TRBV28 | CASSLIDGEAFF | TGTGCCAGCAGTTTGATTGACGGTGAAGCTTTCTTT
TRBD2 | 16 | TRBJ2-1 | - | TRBV28 | CASSSPRLAGHNEQFF | TGTGCCAGCAGTTCCCCTCGACTAGCGGGGCACAATGAGCAGTTCTTC
- | 17 | TRBJ1-1 | many | TRBV27 | CASSLYPAGMLNTEAFF | TGTGCCAGCAGTTTATACCCAGCTGGCATGTTGAACACTGAAGCTTTCTTT
TRBD1 | 14 | TRBJ2-1 | many | TRBV11-2 | CASRRDRVIREQFF | TGTGCCAGCCGACGGGACAGGGTGATTAGAGAGCAGTTCTTC
TRBD1 | 15 | TRBJ2-7 | many | TRBV7-8 | CASSFRDSSSYEQYF | TGTGCCAGCAGCTTCCGGGACAGCAGCTCCTACGAGCAGTACTTC
- | 14 | TRBJ2-1 | few | TRBV10-1 | CASSRTRWYNEQFF | TGCGCCAGCAGTCGTACTAGATGGTACAATGAGCAGTTCTTC
- | 15 | TRBJ2-4 | - | TRBV5-1 | CASSFGQSTKNIQYF | TGCGCCAGCAGCTTTGGACAGTCCACCAAAAACATTCAGTACTTC
- | 15 | TRBJ1-1 | many | TRBV10-3 | CAISESIQLNTEAFF | TGTGCCATCAGTGAGTCGATCCAACTAAACACTGAAGCTTTCTTT
- | 12 | TRBJ2-1 | many | TRBV10-3 | CAISEEVGEQFF | TGTGCCATCAGTGAGGAGGTGGGTGAGCAGTTCTTC
- | 13 | TRBJ1-1 | many | TRBV29-1 | CSVDLRGGAGAFF | TGCAGCGTTGATCTCCGTGGGGGCGCCGGGGCTTTCTTT
- | 16 | TRBJ1-5 | many | TRBV12-3/TRBV12-4 | CASSLKGLWSNQPQHF | TGTGCCAGCAGTTTAAAAGGGTTATGGAGCAATCAGCCCCAGCATTTT
- | 16 | TRBJ2-1 | - | TRBV19 | CASTKGSGEKNNEQFF | TGTGCCAGTACTAAAGGATCGGGAGAGAAAAACAATGAGCAGTTCTTC
- | 14 | TRBJ2-7 | many | TRBV6-1 | CASSDGSASYEQYF | TGTGCCAGCAGTGACGGGTCCGCGTCCTACGAGCAGTACTTC
TRBD2 | 15 | TRBJ2-6 | many | TRBV5-1 | CASRLAGGGANVLTF | TGCGCCAGCAGATTAGCGGGAGGTGGGGCCAACGTCCTGACTTTC
- | 14 | TRBJ2-3 | many | TRBV13 | CASSLGQSRDTQYF | TGTGCCAGCAGCTTAGGCCAGTCGCGGGATACGCAGTATTTT
- | 12 | TRBJ2-2 | many | TRBV11-2 | CASSHNTGELFF | TGTGCCAGCAGCCACAATACCGGGGAGCTGTTTTTT
- | 13 | TRBJ2-7 | - | TRBV19 | CATQPGPSYEQYF | TGTGCCACCCAACCCGGACCGTCCTACGAGCAGTACTTC
TRBD1 | 14 | TRBJ1-2 | - | TRBV6-1 | CASLPRGQNYGYTF | TGTGCCAGCTTGCCTAGGGGACAGAACTATGGCTACACCTTC
- | 11 | TRBJ2-5 | - | TRBV2 | CASRVQETQYF | TGTGCCAGCCGGGTCCAAGAGACCCAGTACTTC
- | 14 | TRBJ2-1 | many | TRBV11-1 | CASSPPPGSNEQFF | TGTGCCAGCAGCCCCCCCCCAGGGTCGAATGAGCAGTTCTTC
- | 12 | TRBJ2-7 | many | TRBV20-1 | CSASGPSYEQYF | TGCAGTGCTAGCGGGCCCTCCTACGAGCAGTACTTC